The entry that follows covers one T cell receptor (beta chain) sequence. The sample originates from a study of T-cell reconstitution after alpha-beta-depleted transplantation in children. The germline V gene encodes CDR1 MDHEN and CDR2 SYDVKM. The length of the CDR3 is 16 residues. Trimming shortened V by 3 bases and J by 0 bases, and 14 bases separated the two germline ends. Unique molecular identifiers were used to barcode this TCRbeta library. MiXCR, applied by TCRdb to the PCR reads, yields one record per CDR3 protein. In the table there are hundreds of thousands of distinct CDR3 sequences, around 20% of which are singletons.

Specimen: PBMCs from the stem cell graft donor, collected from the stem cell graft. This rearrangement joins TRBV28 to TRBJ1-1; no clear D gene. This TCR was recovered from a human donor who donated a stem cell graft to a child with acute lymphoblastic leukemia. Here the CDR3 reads CASSFPRARMNTEAFF. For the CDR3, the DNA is TGTGCCAGCAGTTTCCCGAGGGCACGGATGAACACTGAAGCTTTCTTT.